This TCR beta chain comes out of a study of tumor-infiltrating lymphocytes in primary liver carcinoma. Turning to the study itself: Lesions, classed as T1-T3 N0M0, spanned 4.2 to 10 cm across. Overall study findings and caveats: Roughly 7.5-25% of top clones, and no more, occurred in all five tumor regions.

Germline CDR1 SGHAT, CDR2 FQDESV (reference sequence). This CDR3 region has 13 residues. Synthesis of TCR beta cDNA was carried out from 450 to 650 ng total RNA with a constant-region primer. Three rounds of nested multiplex PCR with slightly modified ARM-PCR produced TCR beta libraries. In the first two PCR rounds, TRBV1-TRBV30 forward primers were paired with a C-beta reverse primer, and each round lasted 10 cycles. TCRdb called the multiplex PCR reads again in MiXCR, with one record for every CDR3 protein. This table has over 40,000 distinct CDR3 sequences, around 77% appearing once. Comments on this clonotype: Its antigen is not identified. A read error may account for a junction end that differs from germline.

It was from around 20-30 mg of unsorted bulk tissue that RNA and DNA were co-extracted. Patients carried chronic HBV infection without prior treatment. Sequences were obtained from liver tumor tissue from sampling region 5. As to subset: tumor region T5, tumor centre. The chain combines TRBV11-1 with TRBJ2-2; D not certain. The clonotype comes from a man in his forties or fifties with primary liver carcinoma and hepatitis B virus infection. CDR3 in amino acids: CASSSWGTGELFF. Written as DNA, the CDR3 is TGCGCCAGCAGCTCTTGGGGCACCGGGGAGCTGTTTTTT.